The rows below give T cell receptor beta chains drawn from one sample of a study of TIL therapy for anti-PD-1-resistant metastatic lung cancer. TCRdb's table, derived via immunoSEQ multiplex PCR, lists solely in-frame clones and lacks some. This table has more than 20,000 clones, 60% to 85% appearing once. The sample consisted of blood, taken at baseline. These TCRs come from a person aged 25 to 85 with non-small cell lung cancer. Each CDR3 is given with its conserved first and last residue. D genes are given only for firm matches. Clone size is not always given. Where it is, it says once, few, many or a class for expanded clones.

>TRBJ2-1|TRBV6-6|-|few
CASSYSEWAGEQFF
TGTGCCAGCAGTTACTCGGAGTGGGCCGGAGAGCAGTTCTTC
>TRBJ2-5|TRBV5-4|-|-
CASSMLAGFMGPQETQYF
TGTGCCAGCAGCATGCTGGCAGGATTTATGGGGCCACAAGAGACCCAGTACTTC
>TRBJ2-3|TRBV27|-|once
CASSTWGTDTQYF
TGTGCCAGCAGTACGTGGGGGACAGATACGCAGTATTTT
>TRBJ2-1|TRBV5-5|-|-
CASSLGLPPYNEQFF
TGTGCCAGCAGCTTGGGCCTACCGCCCTACAATGAGCAGTTCTTC
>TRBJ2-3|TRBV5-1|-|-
CASSLVLGNTQYF
TGCGCCAGCAGCTTGGTTTTAGGTAATACGCAGTATTTT
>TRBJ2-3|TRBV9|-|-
CASSVIPRDTQYF
TGTGCCAGCAGCGTAATTCCCAGGGATACGCAGTATTTT
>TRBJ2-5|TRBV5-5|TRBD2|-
CASSLEVTSASMAQYF
TGTGCCAGCAGCTTGGAGGTGACTAGCGCCTCAATGGCCCAGTACTTC
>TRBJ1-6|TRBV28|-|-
CASSRGAQYNSPLHF
TGTGCCAGCAGTCGGGGGGCCCAGTATAATTCACCCCTCCACTTT
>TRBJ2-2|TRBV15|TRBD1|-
CATSRDLGQGDTGELFF
TGTGCCACCAGCAGAGATTTAGGACAGGGGGACACCGGGGAGCTGTTTTTT
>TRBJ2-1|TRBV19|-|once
CASTGRPSYNEQFF
TGTGCCAGTACTGGGCGGCCCTCCTACAATGAGCAGTTCTTC
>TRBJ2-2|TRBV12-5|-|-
CASGPIGGASLWTGELFF
TGTGCTAGTGGTCCTATAGGGGGGGCCTCACTATGGACCGGGGAGCTGTTTTTT
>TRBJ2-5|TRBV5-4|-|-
CASSWGTEETQYF
TGTGCCAGCAGCTGGGGTACGGAGGAGACCCAGTACTTC
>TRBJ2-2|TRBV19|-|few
CASSIVLNTGELFF
TGTGCCAGTAGTATCGTACTGAACACCGGGGAGCTGTTTTTT
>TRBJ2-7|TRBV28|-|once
CASDSDRLGTYEQYF
TGTGCCAGCGACAGCGACAGGCTCGGCACCTACGAGCAGTACTTC
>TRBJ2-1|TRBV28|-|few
CASRAPGAGEQFF
TGTGCCAGCAGGGCCCCAGGGGCGGGGGAGCAGTTCTTC
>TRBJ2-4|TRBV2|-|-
CASRGVNIQYF
TGTGCCAGCAGGGGCGTCAACATTCAGTACTTC
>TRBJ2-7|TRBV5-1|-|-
CASSHTESYEQYF
TGCGCCAGCAGCCATACAGAATCCTACGAGCAGTACTTC
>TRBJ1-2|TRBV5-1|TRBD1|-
CASSTGQGYGYTF
TGCGCCAGCAGCACGGGACAGGGGTATGGCTACACCTTC